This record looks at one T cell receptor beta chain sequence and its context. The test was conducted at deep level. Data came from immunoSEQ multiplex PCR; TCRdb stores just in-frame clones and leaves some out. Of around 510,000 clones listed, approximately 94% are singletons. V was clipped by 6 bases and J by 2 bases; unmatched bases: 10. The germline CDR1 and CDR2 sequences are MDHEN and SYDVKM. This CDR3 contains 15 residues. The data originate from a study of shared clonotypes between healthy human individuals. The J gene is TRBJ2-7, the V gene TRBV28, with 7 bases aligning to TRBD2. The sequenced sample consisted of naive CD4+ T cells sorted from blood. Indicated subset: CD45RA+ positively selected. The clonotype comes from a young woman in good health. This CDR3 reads CASSLGGDGAYEQYF. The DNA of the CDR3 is TGTGCCAGCAGCCTTGGGGGGGACGGAGCCTACGAGCAGTACTTC. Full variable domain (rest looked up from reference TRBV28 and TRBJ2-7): DVKVTQSSRYLVKRTGEKVFLECVQDMDHENMFWYRQDPGLGLRLIYFSYDVKMKEKGDIPEGYSVSREKKERFSLILESASTNQTSMYLCASSLGGDGAYEQYFGPGTRLTVT.